The source of this T cell receptor beta chain is a study of OX40 agonist ivuxolimab in advanced cancers. Study overall: A diagnosis of hepatocellular carcinoma, melanoma, renal cell or head and neck cancer was present in dose-escalation patients. Partial responses, seen in three patients, involved one hepatocellular carcinoma and two cutaneous melanomas. Whole-study results and caveats: Both CD4+ and CD8+ T cell populations in blood had undergone clonal expansion by week 6 at 0.1 to 3.0 mg/kg.

It was autoimmune disease history or systemic immunosuppression that excluded patients. This clone is a singleton in its sample. The antigen is undetermined. This CDR3 region has 13 residues. Trimming pared 6 bases from V and 7 bases from J, leaving 15 bases between. CDR1 SEHNR and CDR2 FQNEAQ come from the germline V gene (reference sequence). Sequenced by immunoSEQ multiplex PCR; TCRdb stores in-frame clones only, minus some. The sample includes around 18,000 clones, just under 75% seen only once; the top ten take roughly 24%. The receptor comes from an adult with an advanced solid tumor such as melanoma, head and neck, liver or kidney cancer. V usage is TRBV7-9 and J usage is TRBJ1-1; TRBD1 is a possible D gene (6 bases). Sequences were derived from CD4+ or CD8+ T cells sorted from blood, sampled in a trial of the OX40 agonist ivuxolimab. The CDR3 is CASSRGGRVEAFF. CDR3 nucleotides: TGTGCCAGCAGTCGAGGGGGAAGGGTTGAAGCTTTCTTT.